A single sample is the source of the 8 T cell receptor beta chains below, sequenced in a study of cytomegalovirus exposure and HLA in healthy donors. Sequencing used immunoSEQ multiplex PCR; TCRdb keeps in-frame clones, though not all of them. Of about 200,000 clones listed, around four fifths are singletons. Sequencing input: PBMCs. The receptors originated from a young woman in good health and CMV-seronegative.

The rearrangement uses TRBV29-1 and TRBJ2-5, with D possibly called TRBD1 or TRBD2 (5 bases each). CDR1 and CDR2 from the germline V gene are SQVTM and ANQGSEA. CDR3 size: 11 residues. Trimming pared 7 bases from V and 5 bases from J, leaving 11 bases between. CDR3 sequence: CSAGWGETQYF. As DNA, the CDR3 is TGCAGCGCGGGATGGGGGGAGACCCAGTACTTC.

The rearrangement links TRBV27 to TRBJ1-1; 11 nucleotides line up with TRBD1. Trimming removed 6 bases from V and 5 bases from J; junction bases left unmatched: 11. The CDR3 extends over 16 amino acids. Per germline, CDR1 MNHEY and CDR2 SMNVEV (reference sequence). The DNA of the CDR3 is TGTGCCAGCAGACCTCATTTGGGACAGGGGGGAACTGAAGCTTTCTTT. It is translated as CASRPHLGQGGTEAFF.

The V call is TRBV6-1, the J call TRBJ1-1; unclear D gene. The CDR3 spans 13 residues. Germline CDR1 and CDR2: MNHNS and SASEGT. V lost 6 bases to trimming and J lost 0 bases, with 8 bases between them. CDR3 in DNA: TGTGCCAGCAGCCTAAACATGAACACTGAAGCTTTCTTT. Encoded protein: CASSLNMNTEAFF.

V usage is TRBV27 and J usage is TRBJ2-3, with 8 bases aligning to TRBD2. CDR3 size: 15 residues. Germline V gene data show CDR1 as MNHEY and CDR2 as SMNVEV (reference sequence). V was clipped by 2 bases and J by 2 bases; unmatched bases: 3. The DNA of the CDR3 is TGTGCCAGCAGTTTACAACTAGCGGACACAGATACGCAGTATTTT. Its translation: CASSLQLADTDTQYF.

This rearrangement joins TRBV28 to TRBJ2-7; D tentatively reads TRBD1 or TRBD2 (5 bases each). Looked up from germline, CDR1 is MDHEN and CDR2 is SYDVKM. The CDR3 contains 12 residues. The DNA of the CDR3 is TGTGCGATGGGTCGAGGGGTGAATGAGCAGTACTTC. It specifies CAMGRGVNEQYF.

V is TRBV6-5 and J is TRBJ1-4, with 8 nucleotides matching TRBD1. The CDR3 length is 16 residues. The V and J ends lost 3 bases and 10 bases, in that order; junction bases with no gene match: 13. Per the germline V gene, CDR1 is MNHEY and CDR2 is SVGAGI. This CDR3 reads CASSYKGTGGLGKLFF. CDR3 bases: TGTGCCAGCAGTTATAAAGGGACAGGCGGGCTTGGAAAACTGTTTTTT.

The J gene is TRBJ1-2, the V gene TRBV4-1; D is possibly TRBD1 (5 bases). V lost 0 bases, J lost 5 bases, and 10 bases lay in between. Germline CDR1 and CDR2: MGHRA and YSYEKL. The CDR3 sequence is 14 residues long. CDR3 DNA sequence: TGCGCCAGCAGCCAAGACTCAGGGCTTTATGGCTACACCTTC. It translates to CASSQDSGLYGYTF.

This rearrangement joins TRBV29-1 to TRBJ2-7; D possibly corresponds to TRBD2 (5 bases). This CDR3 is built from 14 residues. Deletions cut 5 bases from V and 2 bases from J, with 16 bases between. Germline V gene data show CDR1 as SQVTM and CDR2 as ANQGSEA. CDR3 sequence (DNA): TGCAGCGTTCTATTGAGGGATAGAGCCTACGAGCAGTACTTC. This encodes CSVLLRDRAYEQYF.